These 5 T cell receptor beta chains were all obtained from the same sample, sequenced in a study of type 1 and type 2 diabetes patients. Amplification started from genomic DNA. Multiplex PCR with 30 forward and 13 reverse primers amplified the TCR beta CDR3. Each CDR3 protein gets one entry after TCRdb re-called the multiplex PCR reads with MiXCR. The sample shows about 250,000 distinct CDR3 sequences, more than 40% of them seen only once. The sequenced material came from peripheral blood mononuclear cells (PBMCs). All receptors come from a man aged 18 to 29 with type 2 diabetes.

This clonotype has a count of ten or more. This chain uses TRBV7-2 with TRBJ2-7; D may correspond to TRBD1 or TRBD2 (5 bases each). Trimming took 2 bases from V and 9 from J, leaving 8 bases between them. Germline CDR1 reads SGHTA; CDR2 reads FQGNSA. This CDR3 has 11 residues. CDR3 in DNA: TGTGCCAGCAGCTTACCGGGACCGCAGTACTTC. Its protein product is CASSLPGPQYF. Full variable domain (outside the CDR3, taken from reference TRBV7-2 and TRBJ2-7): GAGVSQSPSNKVTEKGKDVELRCDPISGHTALYWYRQSLGQGLEFLIYFQGNSAPDKSGLPSDRFSAERTGGSVSTLTIQRTQQEDSAVYLCASSLPGPQYFGPGTRLTVT.

In DNA, the CDR3 is TGTGCCAGCAGTACCCAGGGGAGTTCACCCCTCCACTTT. Protein product: CASSTQGSSPLHF. This chain connects TRBV12-3 or TRBV12-4 to TRBJ1-6; a possible D gene is TRBD1 (6 bases). The CDR3 totals 13 residues. V was pared by 5 bases and J by 9 bases, with 11 bases between.

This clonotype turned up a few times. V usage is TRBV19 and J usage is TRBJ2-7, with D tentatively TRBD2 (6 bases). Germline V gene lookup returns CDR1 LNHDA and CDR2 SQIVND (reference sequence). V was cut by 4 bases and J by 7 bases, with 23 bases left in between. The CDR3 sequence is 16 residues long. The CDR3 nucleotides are TGTGCCAGTAGTAAGGTGAGGGACTCCATCAAAGGGGAGCAGTACTTC. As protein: CASSKVRDSIKGEQYF.

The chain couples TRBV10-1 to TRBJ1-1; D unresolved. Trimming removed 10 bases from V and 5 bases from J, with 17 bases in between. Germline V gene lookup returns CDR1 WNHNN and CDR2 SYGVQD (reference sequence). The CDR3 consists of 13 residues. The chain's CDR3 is CATQFKVGTEAFF. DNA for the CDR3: TGCGCCACCCAATTCAAAGTTGGGACTGAAGCTTTCTTT.

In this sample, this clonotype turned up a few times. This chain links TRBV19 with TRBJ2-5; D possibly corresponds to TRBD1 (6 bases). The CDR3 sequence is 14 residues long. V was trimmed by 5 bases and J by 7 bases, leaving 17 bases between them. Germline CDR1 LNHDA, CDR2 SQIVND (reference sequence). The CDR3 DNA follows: TGTGCCAGTAGTCTACGACAGGCAGCTACGACCCAGTACTTC. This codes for CASSLRQAATTQYF.